These 17 T cell receptor beta chains came from one sample sequenced in a study of early stage breast cancer tumors. Libraries were prepared by immunoSEQ multiplex PCR; TCRdb keeps only in-frame clonotypes and omits some of them. This table has 65,000 to 75,000 clones, 80% appearing once. The sequenced material came from blood. The receptors derive from a person aged 40 to 49 with breast cancer.

The chain is built from TRBV19 and TRBJ2-6, with D hard to call. With 6 bases removed from V and 2 bases from J, the gap between germline ends came to 8 bases. CDR3 length: 14 amino acids. The germline gives CDR1 LNHDA, CDR2 SQIVND (reference sequence). The CDR3 reads CASRPVPGANVLTF. The DNA of the CDR3 is TGTGCCAGTAGACCGGTACCTGGGGCCAACGTCCTGACTTTC.

This clone was detected only a few times. The rearrangement joins TRBV9 to TRBJ2-7, with 10 bases lining up with TRBD2. The germline gives CDR1 SGDLS, CDR2 YYNGEE. With 0 bases clipped from V and 3 bases from J, the junction kept 3 bases outside the gene matches. The CDR3 runs 15 residues. The CDR3, as DNA: TGTGCCAGCAGCGTAGGGCCTAGCGGGAGCTACGAGCAGTACTTC. Translated: CASSVGPSGSYEQYF.

DNA for the CDR3: TGTGCCAGCAGTACAGGGTCCCTGGGGCCCCAGCATTTT. This encodes CASSTGSLGPQHF. The chain links TRBV6-5 to TRBJ1-5; D might be TRBD1 (6 bases). Germline CDR1 is MNHEY and CDR2 is SVGAGI. V lost 5 bases to trimming and J lost 9 bases, with 14 bases between them. The CDR3 spans 13 residues.

The V and J genes are TRBV18 and TRBJ2-3, with 8 bases fitting TRBD1. J lost 1 base, V lost 3 bases, and 3 bases had no gene match. Germline assignment: CDR1 KGHSH and CDR2 LQKENI. This CDR3 region has 15 residues. CDR3 region: CASSPWGQGTDTQYF. The CDR3 coding sequence is TGTGCCAGCTCACCGTGGGGACAGGGCACAGATACGCAGTATTTT.

CDR3 sequence: CAWSVQGDEKLFF. CDR3 coding DNA: TGTGCCTGGAGTGTTCAGGGGGATGAAAAACTGTTTTTT. V usage is TRBV30 and J usage is TRBJ1-4; TRBD1 matches 7 bases. Germline CDR1 GTSNPN, CDR2 SVGIG (reference sequence). V shed 0 bases and J 6 bases; nucleotides not matched to a gene: 1. CDR3 length equals 13 residues. The entire variable domain, with the rest obtained from reference TRBV30 and TRBJ1-4, is as follows: SQTIHQWPATLVQPVGSPLSLECTVEGTSNPNLYWYRQAAGRGLQLLFYSVGIGQISSEVPQNLSASRPQDRQFILSSKKLLLSDSGFYLCAWSVQGDEKLFFGSGTQLSVL.

The V and J genes are TRBV30 and TRBJ2-7, with 12 bases aligning to TRBD2. V lost 2 bases and J lost 0; bases outside the gene matches: 5. CDR1 is GTSNPN and CDR2 is SVGIG in the germline V gene (reference sequence). The CDR3 has 16 amino acids. CDR3 bases: TGTGCCTGGAGTAGTCCGGGACTAGCGGGCTCCTACGAGCAGTACTTC. This sequence encodes CAWSSPGLAGSYEQYF. Complete variable domain (other parts from reference TRBV30 and TRBJ2-7): SQTIHQWPATLVQPVGSPLSLECTVEGTSNPNLYWYRQAAGRGLQLLFYSVGIGQISSEVPQNLSASRPQDRQFILSSKKLLLSDSGFYLCAWSSPGLAGSYEQYFGPGTRLTVT.

This clone was observed a few times. The chain uses TRBV29-1 and TRBJ1-3; 7 bases map to TRBD1. This CDR3 region has 13 residues. V shed 4 bases and J 4 bases; nucleotides not matched to a gene: 4. CDR1 is SQVTM and CDR2 is ANQGSEA in the germline V gene. The CDR3: CSVARQGGNTIYF. The CDR3 DNA reads as TGCAGCGTTGCTAGACAGGGAGGAAACACCATATATTTT.

The rearrangement links TRBV18 to TRBJ2-7, with D perhaps TRBD2 (6 bases). V gave up 2 bases and J gave up 7 bases, with 18 bases separating them. This CDR3 is 15 amino acids long. The germline V gene has CDR1 KGHSH and CDR2 LQKENI. The CDR3 nucleotides read TGTGCCAGCTCACCAAGCAGCAGGGAGGAGGGAGAGCAGTACTTC. Translation gives CASSPSSREEGEQYF.

The table lists this clone with a few counts. CDR3 nucleotides: TGTGCCAGCAGTGAGTCCTACTTAAGTCCCATTTACGAGCAGTACTTC. The encoded protein is CASSESYLSPIYEQYF. This sequence joins TRBV27 and TRBJ2-7; no clear D. The V and J ends lost 5 bases and 4 bases respectively, with 21 bases between them. CDR1 is MNHEY and CDR2 is SMNVEV in the germline V gene (reference sequence). The CDR3 runs 16 residues.

The chain joins TRBV18 to TRBJ2-7, with 7 nucleotides matching TRBD2. V shed 6 bases, J shed 5 bases, and the junction held 10 bases outside the gene matches. The CDR3 runs 14 residues. CDR1 KGHSH and CDR2 LQKENI come from the germline V gene. This CDR3 reads CASSLLGGADEQYF. DNA of the CDR3: TGTGCCAGCTCCCTATTGGGAGGGGCGGACGAGCAGTACTTC.

The V and J genes are TRBV5-1 and TRBJ2-7; unclear D gene. The V gene's germline CDR1 is SGHRS and CDR2 YFSETQ. The V and J ends lost 3 bases and 7 bases respectively, with 11 bases between them. The length of the CDR3 is 12 residues. CDR3 protein: CASSSELREQYF. The CDR3 DNA reads as TGCGCCAGCAGCTCGGAGCTGCGGGAGCAGTACTTC.

This clone was counted once. The V gene is TRBV9, the J gene TRBJ2-1; 10 bases agree with TRBD1. This CDR3 contains 19 residues. Trimming at V came to 3 bases and at J to 2 bases, leaving 14 bases not matched to a gene. The germline V gene encodes CDR1 SGDLS and CDR2 YYNGEE. The CDR3 here is CASSGRDRGSGNPYNEQFF. The CDR3 DNA is TGTGCCAGCAGCGGCCGGGACAGGGGTAGCGGGAACCCCTACAATGAGCAGTTCTTC.

The gene calls are TRBV5-6 and TRBJ2-7; D gene unclear. The CDR3 contains 12 residues. The germline V gene encodes CDR1 SGHDT and CDR2 YYEEEE. Trimming pared 4 bases from V and 0 bases from J, leaving 5 bases between. The CDR3 protein is CASSLSSYEQYF. In DNA, the CDR3 is TGTGCCAGCAGCCTCAGCTCCTACGAGCAGTACTTC.

This chain uses TRBV6-5 with TRBJ2-2; TRBD1 agrees at 7 bases. The CDR3 totals 14 residues. CDR1 MNHEY and CDR2 SVGAGI come from the germline V gene. The V gene end was trimmed by 5 bases and the J gene end by 5 bases; junction bases not matched to a gene: 5. CDR3 loop: CASSRQGVTGELFF. The CDR3 coding sequence is TGTGCCAGCAGTCGACAGGGAGTGACCGGGGAGCTGTTTTTT.

The chain employs TRBV29-1 and TRBJ2-1; D remains unclear. The CDR3 covers 13 residues. V was shortened by 4 bases and J by 2 bases, with 9 bases between the two germline ends. Looked up from germline, CDR1 is SQVTM and CDR2 is ANQGSEA. CDR3 coding DNA: TGCAGCGTTGGCCTAGAACCCTACAATGAGCAGTTCTTC. This encodes CSVGLEPYNEQFF.

This clone was seen only a few times. The V call is TRBV6-5, the J call TRBJ1-5; no reliable D call. The length of the CDR3 is 13 residues. Between the trimmed V and J ends, which lost 2 bases and 6 bases, there was a span of 8 bases. Germline V gene lookup returns CDR1 MNHEY and CDR2 SVGAGI. The DNA for the CDR3 is TGTGCCAGCAGTTACAGGGAGGGTCAGCCCCAGCATTTT. This codes for CASSYREGQPQHF.

This clone showed up just once. Mismatch with germline at one junction end may stem from a read error. V usage is TRBV7-7 and J usage is TRBJ2-7, with D perhaps TRBD2 (6 bases). The CDR3 runs to 16 residues. The germline V gene has CDR1 SSHAT and CDR2 FNYEAQ (reference sequence). The CDR3 nucleotides are TGTGCTAGCAGCAATGTACGCGGGGAAGGGTACCACGAGCAGTACTTC. Its translation is CASSNVRGEGYHEQYF.